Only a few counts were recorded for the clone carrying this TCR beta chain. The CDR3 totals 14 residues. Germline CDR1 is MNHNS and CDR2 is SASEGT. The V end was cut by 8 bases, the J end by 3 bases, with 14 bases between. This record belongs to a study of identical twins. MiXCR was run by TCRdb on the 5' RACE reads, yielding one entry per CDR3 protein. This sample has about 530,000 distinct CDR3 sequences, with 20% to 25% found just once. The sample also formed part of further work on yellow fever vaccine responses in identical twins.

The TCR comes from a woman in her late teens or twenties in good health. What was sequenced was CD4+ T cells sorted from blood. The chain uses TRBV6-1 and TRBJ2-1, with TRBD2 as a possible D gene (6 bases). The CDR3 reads CASWRAAVYNEQFF. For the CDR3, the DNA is TGTGCCAGCTGGAGGGCGGCGGTCTACAATGAGCAGTTCTTC.